The entry below describes one T cell receptor (beta chain). The table lists this clonotype with many counts. This clone's antigen is unknown. No per-base quality is available; no much larger clone lies one base away. The library relied on 5' RACE. Sequencing was performed on an Illumina HiSeq 2500. The second PCR ran for roughly 7 to 11 cycles and used a J-beta primer mix along with a sample-barcoded 5' primer. A unique molecular identifier was introduced onto each TCR beta cDNA molecule by a template-switch 5' adaptor carrying 12 random nucleotides. Each sample yielded at least 3 million CDR3-containing paired-end reads. First-strand cDNA was synthesized from all RNA with the Mint cDNA synthesis kit, primed by a TRBC-specific oligonucleotide. Following uracil-DNA glycosylase treatment, a first 18-cycle PCR with universal primers M1SS and BC2_uni_R was performed on all cDNA. The paper's processing steps were these. Normalization of each sample was performed by random selection of 1 million high-quality reads, each carrying a distinct molecular identifier. Instead of being binned into consensus sequences, reads with shared molecular identifiers were discarded. CDR3 identification, clonotype clustering and error correction used MiTCR with a Q25 quality threshold and the strictest error-elimination algorithm. A nonparametric unseen species model using Euler transformation provided a lower-bound estimate of total TCR beta diversity. TCRdb itself trimmed the public reads at Q25 with fastp, ran MiXCR and retained productive beta chains. Each CDR3 protein appears once, grouped with its most common genes and DNA. The V and J calls and clone size are TCRdb's, not the authors'. This sample has 850,000 to 950,000 distinct CDR3 sequences in its table, and under 30% of those were observed once. The ten most abundant clones make up 17% of the sample.

The donors were 40 or so Caucasian individuals from Russia, aged roughly 6 to 100 years, who were systemically healthy. Around 10 milliliters of peripheral blood were drawn from each donor into EDTA-treated Vacutainer tubes. PBMCs were isolated by Ficoll-Paque density-gradient centrifugation, with at least 7 million obtained per sample. Total RNA, at least 6 micrograms per sample, was extracted from PBMCs with Trizol reagent. For every donor, flow cytometry on a PBMC aliquot measured the percentage of naive CD45RAhigh/CD27high T cells. This record belongs to a study of blood T cells in healthy people across ages (dated by TCRdb to 2014 to 2015). General notes on the study: In model experiments, template switching captured about one uniquely barcoded TCR beta cDNA molecule for every two T cells. The study measured age-related changes in TCR beta repertoire diversity using deep sequencing normalized with unique cDNA molecular identifiers. Four age groups were formed from the donors: young (average about 17 years), middle-aged (approximately 42), aged (roughly 59) and long-lived (around 82). Donors of different ages were randomly distributed across sequencing lanes to avoid experimental bias. Two additional independent replicas of 1 million unique cDNA reads from the same blood draw were analyzed for two donors (one aged 18 to 30 and one aged 80 or older).

V loses 2 bases of germline sequence and J loses 2 bases, and the interval between the two ends is 4 bases. Counted from cysteine to phenylalanine, this CDR3 has 13 amino acids. This entry keeps only the CDR3 DNA: 39 bases, framed from base 1. Looking up the germline V gene yields CDR1 SGHAT and CDR2 FQNNGV. Overall study results and their limits: Compared with the aged group, more naive CD4+ T cells, fewer expanded clones and increased TCR diversity were shown by the long-lived group, suggesting age selection. The CMV infection status of donors was not known, potentially confounding age-related changes in expanded clonotypes. Conclusive comparison of naive and antigen-experienced compartments was prevented by the profiling of bulk unsorted PBMCs. As age increased, observed TCR beta diversity per million T cells dropped in a roughly linear way, and a significant reduction was already evident by age about 40. The percentage of naive T cells measured by flow cytometry correlated strongly with observed TCR beta diversity. Estimates of total diversity based on one million sequenced T cells were regarded as lower bounds and as underestimates.

The V and J segments used are TRBV11-2 and TRBJ2-1; the D gene is not confidently resolved. This sequence originates from a woman aged 80 or over in good health. Input material: blood. The DNA sequence follows: TGTGCCAGCAGCTTATGGGCCTACAATGAGCAGTTCTTC. Its translation reads: CASSLWAYNEQFF.